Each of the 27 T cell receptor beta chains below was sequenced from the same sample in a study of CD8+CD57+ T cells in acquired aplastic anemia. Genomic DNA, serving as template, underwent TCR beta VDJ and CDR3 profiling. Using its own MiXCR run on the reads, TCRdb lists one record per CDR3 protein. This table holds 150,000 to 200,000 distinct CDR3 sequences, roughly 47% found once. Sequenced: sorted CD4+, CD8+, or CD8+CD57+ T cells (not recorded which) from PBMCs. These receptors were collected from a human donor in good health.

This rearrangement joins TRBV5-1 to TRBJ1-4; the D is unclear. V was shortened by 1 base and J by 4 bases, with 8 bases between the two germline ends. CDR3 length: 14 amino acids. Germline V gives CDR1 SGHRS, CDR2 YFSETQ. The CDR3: CASSLTAGNEKLFF. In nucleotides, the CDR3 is TGCGCCAGCAGCTTGACAGCGGGTAATGAAAAACTGTTTTTT.

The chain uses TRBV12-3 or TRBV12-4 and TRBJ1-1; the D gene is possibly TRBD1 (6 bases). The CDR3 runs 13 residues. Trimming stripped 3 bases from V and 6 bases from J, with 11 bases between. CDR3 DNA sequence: TGTGCCAGCAGTTTCGGGACACCTTCTGAAGCTTTCTTT. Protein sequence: CASSFGTPSEAFF.

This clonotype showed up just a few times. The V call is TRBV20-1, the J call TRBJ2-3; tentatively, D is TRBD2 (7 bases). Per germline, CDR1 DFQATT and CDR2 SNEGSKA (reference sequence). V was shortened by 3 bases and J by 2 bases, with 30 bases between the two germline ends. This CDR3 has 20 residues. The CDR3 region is CSARFSRGAGTERDTDTQYF. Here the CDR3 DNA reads TGCAGTGCTAGGTTTTCTCGGGGGGCAGGGACGGAGAGGGACACAGATACGCAGTATTTT.

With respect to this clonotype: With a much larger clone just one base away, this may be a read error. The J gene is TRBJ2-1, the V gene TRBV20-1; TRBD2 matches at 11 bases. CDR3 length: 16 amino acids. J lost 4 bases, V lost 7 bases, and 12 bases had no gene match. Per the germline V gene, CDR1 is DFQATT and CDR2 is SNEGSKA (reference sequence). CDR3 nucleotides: TGCAGTGTTATTCGGACCGGGACTAGCGGATACAATGAGCAGTTCTTC. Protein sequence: CSVIRTGTSGYNEQFF.

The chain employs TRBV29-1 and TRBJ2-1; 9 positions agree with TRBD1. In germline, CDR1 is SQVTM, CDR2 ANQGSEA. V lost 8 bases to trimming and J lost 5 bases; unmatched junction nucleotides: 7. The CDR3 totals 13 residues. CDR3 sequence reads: CSLGTGPNNEQFF. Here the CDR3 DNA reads TGCAGCTTAGGGACAGGGCCTAACAATGAGCAGTTCTTC.

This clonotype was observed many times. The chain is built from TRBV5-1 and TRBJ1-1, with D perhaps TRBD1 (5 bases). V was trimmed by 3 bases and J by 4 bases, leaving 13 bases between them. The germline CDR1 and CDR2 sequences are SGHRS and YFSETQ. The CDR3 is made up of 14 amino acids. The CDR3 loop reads CASSSPRDLTEAFF. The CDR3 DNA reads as TGCGCCAGCAGCTCGCCCAGGGATCTCACTGAAGCTTTCTTT.

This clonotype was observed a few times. CDR3 nucleotides: TGTGCCAGCAGTTTAAATAGCGGCGGATTATATGGCTACACCTTC. It is translated as CASSLNSGGLYGYTF. The J gene is TRBJ1-2, the V gene TRBV27, with unresolved D. Per the germline V gene, CDR1 is MNHEY and CDR2 is SMNVEV (reference sequence). CDR3 length equals 15 residues. Trimming shortened V by 2 bases and J by 5 bases, and 15 bases separated the two germline ends.

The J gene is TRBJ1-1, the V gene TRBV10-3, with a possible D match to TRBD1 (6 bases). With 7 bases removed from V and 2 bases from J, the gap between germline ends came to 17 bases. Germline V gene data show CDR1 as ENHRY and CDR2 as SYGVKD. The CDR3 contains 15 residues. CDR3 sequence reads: CAINVGDRPNTEAFF. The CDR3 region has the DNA TGTGCCATCAACGTAGGAGACAGGCCTAACACTGAAGCTTTCTTT.

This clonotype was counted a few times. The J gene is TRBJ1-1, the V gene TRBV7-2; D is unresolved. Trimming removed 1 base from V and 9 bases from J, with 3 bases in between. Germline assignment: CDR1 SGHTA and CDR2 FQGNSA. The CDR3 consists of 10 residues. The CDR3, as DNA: TGTGCCAGCAGCTTAGGGCAAGCTTTCTTT. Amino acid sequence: CASSLGQAFF.

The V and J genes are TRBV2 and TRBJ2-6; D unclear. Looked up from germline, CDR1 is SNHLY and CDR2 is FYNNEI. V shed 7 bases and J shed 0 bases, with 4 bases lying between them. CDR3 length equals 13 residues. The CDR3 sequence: CASKSSGANVLTF. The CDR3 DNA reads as TGTGCCAGCAAGAGCTCTGGGGCCAACGTCCTGACTTTC.

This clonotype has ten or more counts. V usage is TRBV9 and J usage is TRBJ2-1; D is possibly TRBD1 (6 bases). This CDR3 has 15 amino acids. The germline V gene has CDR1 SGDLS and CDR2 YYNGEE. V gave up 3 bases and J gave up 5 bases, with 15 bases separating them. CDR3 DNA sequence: TGTGCCAGCAGCGCCACCGGGACACCGAACAATGAGCAGTTCTTC. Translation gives CASSATGTPNNEQFF.

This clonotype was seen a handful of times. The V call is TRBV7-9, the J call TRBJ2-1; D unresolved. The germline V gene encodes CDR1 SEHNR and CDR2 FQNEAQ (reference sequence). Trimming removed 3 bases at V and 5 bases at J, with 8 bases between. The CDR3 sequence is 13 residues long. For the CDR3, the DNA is TGTGCCAGCAGCTTGGACGAGGACAATGAGCAGTTCTTC. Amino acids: CASSLDEDNEQFF.

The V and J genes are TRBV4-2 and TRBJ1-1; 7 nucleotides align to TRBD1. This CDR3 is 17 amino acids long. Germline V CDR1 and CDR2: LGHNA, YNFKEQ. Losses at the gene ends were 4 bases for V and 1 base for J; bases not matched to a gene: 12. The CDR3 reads CASSPGTASSRNTEAFF. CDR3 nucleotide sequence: TGTGCCAGCAGCCCAGGGACAGCCTCGTCACGGAACACTGAAGCTTTCTTT.

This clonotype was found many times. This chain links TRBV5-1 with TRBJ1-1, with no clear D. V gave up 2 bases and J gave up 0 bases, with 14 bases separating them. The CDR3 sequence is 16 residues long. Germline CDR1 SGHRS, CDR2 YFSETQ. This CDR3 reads CASSLSIPGLNTEAFF. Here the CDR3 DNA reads TGCGCCAGCAGCTTAAGTATCCCAGGTCTGAACACTGAAGCTTTCTTT.

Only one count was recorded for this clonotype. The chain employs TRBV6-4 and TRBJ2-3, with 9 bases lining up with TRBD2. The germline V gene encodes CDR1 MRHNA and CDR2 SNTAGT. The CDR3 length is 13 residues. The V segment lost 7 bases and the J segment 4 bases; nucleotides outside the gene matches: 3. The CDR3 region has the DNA TGTGCCAGCAACGAGCGGGAGGCAGATACGCAGTATTTT. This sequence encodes CASNEREADTQYF.

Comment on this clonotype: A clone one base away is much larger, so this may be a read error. CDR3 bases: TGTGCCAGTAGTATCGGCAGGGCCTCCGGTTTTCCCATACATTTT. It is translated as CASSIGRASGFPIHF. The V and J genes are TRBV19 and TRBJ1-3; TRBD1 is a possible D gene (5 bases). The CDR3 length is 15 residues. Looked up from germline, CDR1 is LNHDA and CDR2 is SQIVND (reference sequence).

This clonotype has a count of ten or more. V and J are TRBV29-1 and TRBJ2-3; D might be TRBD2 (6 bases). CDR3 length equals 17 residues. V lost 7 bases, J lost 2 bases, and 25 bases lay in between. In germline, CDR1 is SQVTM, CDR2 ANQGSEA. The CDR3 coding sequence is TGCAGCGCGTGGGTGCGGGGAGCCTACACTGTCACAGATACGCAGTATTTT. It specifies CSAWVRGAYTVTDTQYF.

For the CDR3, the DNA is TGTGCCAGCAGTCCCGCCGTCAGGGTTGGGGGGACCCAGCATTTT. Translation gives CASSPAVRVGGTQHF. The chain joins TRBV28 to TRBJ1-5, with a weak D call TRBD1 (5 bases). Germline assignment: CDR1 MDHEN and CDR2 SYDVKM. V shed 5 bases and J shed 11 bases, with 22 bases lying between them. The CDR3 is 15 amino acids.

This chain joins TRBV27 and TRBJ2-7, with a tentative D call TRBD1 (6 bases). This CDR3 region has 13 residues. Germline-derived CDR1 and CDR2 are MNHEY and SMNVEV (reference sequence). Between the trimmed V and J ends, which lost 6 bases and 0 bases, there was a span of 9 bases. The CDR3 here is CASRRTDSYEQYF. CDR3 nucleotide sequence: TGTGCCAGCAGACGGACAGACTCCTACGAGCAGTACTTC.

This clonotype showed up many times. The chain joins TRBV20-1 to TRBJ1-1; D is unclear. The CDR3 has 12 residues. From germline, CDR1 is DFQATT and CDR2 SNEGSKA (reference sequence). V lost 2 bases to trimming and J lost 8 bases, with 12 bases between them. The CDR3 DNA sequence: TGCAGTGCTAGAACGGGCCCTAGCGAAGCTTTCTTT. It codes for CSARTGPSEAFF.

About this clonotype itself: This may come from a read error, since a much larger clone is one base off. CDR3 sequence: CVSSVSGGFSYEQYF. In DNA, the CDR3 is TGTGTCAGCAGCGTATCGGGGGGGTTCTCCTACGAGCAGTACTTC. The V gene is TRBV9, the J gene TRBJ2-7, with TRBD2 matching over 8 bases. This CDR3 comprises 15 residues. Germline V gene lookup returns CDR1 SGDLS and CDR2 YYNGEE.

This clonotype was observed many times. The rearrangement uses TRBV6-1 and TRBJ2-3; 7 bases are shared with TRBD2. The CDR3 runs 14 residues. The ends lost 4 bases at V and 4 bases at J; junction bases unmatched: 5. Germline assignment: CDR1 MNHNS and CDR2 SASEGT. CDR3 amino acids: CASSAGLGADTQYF. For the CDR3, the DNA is TGTGCCAGCAGTGCAGGACTAGGGGCAGATACGCAGTATTTT.

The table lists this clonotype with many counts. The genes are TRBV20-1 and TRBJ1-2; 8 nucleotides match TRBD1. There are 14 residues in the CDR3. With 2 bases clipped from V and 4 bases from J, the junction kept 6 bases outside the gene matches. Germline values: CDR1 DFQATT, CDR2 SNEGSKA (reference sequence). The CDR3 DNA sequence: TGCAGTGCTAGACCTACAGGGGGTGGCTATGGCTACACCTTC. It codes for CSARPTGGGYGYTF.

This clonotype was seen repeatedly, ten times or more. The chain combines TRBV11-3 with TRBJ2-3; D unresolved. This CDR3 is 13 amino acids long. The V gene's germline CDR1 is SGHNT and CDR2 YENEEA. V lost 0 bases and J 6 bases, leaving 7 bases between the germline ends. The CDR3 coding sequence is TGTGCCAGCAGCTTAGATATGGGGGATACGCAGTATTTT. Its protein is CASSLDMGDTQYF. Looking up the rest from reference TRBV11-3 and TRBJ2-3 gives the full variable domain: EAGVVQSPRYKIIEKKQPVAFWCNPISGHNTLYWYLQNLGQGPELLIRYENEEAVDDSQLPKDRFSAERLKGVDSTLKIQPAELGDSAVYLCASSLDMGDTQYFGPGTRLTVL.

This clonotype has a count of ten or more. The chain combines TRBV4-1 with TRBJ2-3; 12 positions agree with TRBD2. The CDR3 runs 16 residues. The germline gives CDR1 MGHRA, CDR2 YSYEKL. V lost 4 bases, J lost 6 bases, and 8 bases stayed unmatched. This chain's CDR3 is CASSLRTSGAVDTQYF. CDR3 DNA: TGCGCCAGCAGCCTTCGGACTAGCGGGGCTGTGGATACGCAGTATTTT.

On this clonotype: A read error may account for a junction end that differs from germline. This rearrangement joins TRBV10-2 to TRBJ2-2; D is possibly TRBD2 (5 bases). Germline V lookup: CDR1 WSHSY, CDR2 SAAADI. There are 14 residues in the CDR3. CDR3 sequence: CDSSEPARNGELFF. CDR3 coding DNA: TGCGACAGCAGTGAACCAGCTAGGAACGGGGAACTGTTTTTT.

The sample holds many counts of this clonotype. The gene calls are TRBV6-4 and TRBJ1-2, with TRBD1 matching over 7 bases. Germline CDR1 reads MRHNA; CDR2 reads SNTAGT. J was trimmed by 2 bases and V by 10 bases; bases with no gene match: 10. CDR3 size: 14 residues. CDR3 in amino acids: CATKDGTANYGYTF. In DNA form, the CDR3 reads TGTGCCACCAAGGACGGGACAGCCAACTATGGCTACACCTTC.